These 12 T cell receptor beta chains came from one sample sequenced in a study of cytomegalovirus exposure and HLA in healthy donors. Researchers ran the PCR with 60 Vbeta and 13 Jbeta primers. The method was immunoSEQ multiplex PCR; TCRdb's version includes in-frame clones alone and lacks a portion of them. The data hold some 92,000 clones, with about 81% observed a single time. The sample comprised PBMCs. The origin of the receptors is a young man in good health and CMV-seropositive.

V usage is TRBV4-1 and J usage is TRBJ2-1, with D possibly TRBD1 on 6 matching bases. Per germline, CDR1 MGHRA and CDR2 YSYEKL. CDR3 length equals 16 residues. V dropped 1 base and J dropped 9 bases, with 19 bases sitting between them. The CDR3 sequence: CASSQVEGGLRGEQFF. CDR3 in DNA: TGCGCCAGCAGCCAAGTCGAAGGCGGGCTCAGGGGTGAGCAGTTCTTC.

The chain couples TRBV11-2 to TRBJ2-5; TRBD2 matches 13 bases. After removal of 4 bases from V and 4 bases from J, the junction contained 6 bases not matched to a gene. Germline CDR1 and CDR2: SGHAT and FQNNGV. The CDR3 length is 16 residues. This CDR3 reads CASSSGLAGVLETQYF. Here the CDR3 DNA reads TGTGCCAGCAGCTCCGGACTAGCGGGGGTCTTAGAGACCCAGTACTTC.

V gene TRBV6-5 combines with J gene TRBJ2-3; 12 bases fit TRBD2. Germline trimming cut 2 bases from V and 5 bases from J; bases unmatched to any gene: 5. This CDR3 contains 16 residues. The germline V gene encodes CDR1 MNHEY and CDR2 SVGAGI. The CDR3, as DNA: TGTGCCAGCAGTTACACCCTAGCGGGGGGGCTAGATACGCAGTATTTT. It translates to CASSYTLAGGLDTQYF.

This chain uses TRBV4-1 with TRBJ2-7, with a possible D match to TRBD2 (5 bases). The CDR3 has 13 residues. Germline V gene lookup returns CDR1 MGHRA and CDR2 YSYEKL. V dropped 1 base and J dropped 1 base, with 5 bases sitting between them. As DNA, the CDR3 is TGCGCCAGCAGCCAAGGAGGGTCCTACGAGCAGTACTTC. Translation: CASSQGGSYEQYF.

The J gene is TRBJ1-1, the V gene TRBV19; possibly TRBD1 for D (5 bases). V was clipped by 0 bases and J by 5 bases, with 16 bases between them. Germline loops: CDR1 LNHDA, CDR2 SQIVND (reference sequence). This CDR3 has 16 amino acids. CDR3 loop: CASSIEWGPKRTEAFF. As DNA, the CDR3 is TGTGCCAGTAGTATAGAATGGGGCCCAAAGAGAACTGAAGCTTTCTTT.

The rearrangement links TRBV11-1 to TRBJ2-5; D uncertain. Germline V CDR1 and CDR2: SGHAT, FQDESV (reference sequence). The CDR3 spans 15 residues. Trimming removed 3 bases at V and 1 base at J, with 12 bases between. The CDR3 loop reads CASSFDIRAQETQYF. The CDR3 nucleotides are TGTGCCAGCAGCTTTGACATTAGAGCCCAAGAGACCCAGTACTTC.

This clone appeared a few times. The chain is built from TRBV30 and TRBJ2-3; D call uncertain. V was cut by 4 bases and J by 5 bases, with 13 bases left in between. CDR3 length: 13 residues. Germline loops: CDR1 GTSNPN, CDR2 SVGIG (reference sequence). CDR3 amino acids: CAWTERLLDTQYF. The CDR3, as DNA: TGTGCCTGGACGGAAAGACTTCTAGATACGCAGTATTTT.

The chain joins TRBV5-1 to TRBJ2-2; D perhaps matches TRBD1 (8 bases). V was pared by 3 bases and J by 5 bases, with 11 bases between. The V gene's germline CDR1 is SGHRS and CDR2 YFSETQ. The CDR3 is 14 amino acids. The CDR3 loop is CASSSQGGTGELFF. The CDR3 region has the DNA TGCGCCAGCAGCTCACAGGGGGGGACCGGGGAGCTGTTTTTT.

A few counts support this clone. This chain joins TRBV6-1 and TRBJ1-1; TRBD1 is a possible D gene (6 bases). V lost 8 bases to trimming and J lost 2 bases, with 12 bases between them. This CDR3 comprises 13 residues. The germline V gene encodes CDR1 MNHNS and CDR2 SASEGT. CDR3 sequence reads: CASEGTSNTEAFF. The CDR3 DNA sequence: TGTGCCAGCGAAGGGACATCTAACACTGAAGCTTTCTTT.

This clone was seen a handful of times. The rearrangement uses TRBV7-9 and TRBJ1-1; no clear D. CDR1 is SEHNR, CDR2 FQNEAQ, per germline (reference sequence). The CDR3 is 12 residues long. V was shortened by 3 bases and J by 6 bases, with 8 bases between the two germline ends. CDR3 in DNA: TGTGCCAGCAGCTTTTCCGAGCCTGAAGCTTTCTTT. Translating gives CASSFSEPEAFF.

CDR3 sequence (DNA): TGTGCCAGCAGCATCAGCGGAAGGGTAGGGGAAAAACTGTTTTTT. This sequence encodes CASSISGRVGEKLFF. The rearrangement links TRBV21-1 to TRBJ1-4. TRBV21-1 is recorded as a pseudogene. The CDR3 has 15 amino acids.

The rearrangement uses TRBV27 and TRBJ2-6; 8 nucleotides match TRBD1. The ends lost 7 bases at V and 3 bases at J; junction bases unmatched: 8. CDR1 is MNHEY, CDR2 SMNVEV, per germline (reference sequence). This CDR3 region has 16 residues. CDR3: CASTTQGAYGANVLTF. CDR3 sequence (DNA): TGTGCCAGCACCACCCAGGGGGCTTATGGGGCCAACGTCCTGACTTTC.